The 19 T cell receptor beta chains in this list originate from one sample, sequenced in a study of blood T cell repertoires in COVID-19. Data came from immunoSEQ multiplex PCR; TCRdb stores just in-frame clones and leaves some out. The sample shows under 140,000 clones, 70% to 90% of them seen only once. What was sequenced was peripheral blood. These receptor sequences come from a woman in her forties or fifties with acute or convalescent COVID-19.

V gene TRBV28 combines with J gene TRBJ1-5; 11 nucleotides align to TRBD1. Germline V gives CDR1 MDHEN, CDR2 SYDVKM. Trimming took 6 bases from V and 5 from J; bases not matched to a gene: 15. This CDR3 has 18 amino acids. DNA for the CDR3: TGTGCCAGCAGACCTTTCGGACAGGGGGCGATTCTGGATCAGCCCCAGCATTTT. This sequence encodes CASRPFGQGAILDQPQHF.

The rearrangement links TRBV29-1 to TRBJ2-3, with 9 bases that match TRBD1. With V trimmed by 4 bases and J by 6 bases, 5 bases remained unmatched. CDR3 length equals 13 residues. Per the germline V gene, CDR1 is SQVTM and CDR2 is ANQGSEA. CDR3 in DNA: TGCAGCGTTGTGCACAGGGGGCCGGATACGCAGTATTTT. This gives the protein CSVVHRGPDTQYF.

The chain has TRBV29-1 and TRBJ1-2, with 9 positions matching TRBD1. CDR3 length: 14 amino acids. Germline CDR1 reads SQVTM; CDR2 reads ANQGSEA. V lost 6 bases and J lost 4; bases outside the gene matches: 9. The CDR3 DNA reads as TGCAGCGTGGAGATCCGGGACAGGGCCTATGGCTACACCTTC. Residues: CSVEIRDRAYGYTF. Full variable domain (remainder filled in from reference TRBV29-1 and TRBJ1-2): SAVISQKPSRDICQRGTSLTIQCQVDSQVTMMFWYRQQPGQSLTLIATANQGSEATYESGFVIDKFPISRPNLTFSTLTVSNMSPEDSSIYLCSVEIRDRAYGYTFGSGTRLTVV.

By proportion, this clone is medium-sized (0.01 to 0.1%). The chain carries TRBV7-9 and TRBJ1-2, with 8 bases identical to TRBD1. With V trimmed by 0 bases and J by 6 bases, 9 bases remained unmatched. Germline assignment: CDR1 SEHNR and CDR2 FQNEAQ (reference sequence). The CDR3 runs 16 residues. The CDR3 nucleotides read TGTGCCAGCAGCTTAGCGCCGGGACAGGAGGTAGATGGCTACACCTTC. Its translation is CASSLAPGQEVDGYTF.

The chain is built from TRBV7-6 and TRBJ2-2; perhaps TRBD2 as D (5 bases). This CDR3 is built from 14 residues. Germline V gene lookup returns CDR1 SGHVS and CDR2 FNYEAQ. V lost 2 bases and J 7 bases, leaving 11 bases between the germline ends. Written as DNA, the CDR3 is TGTGCCAGCAGCTTATTGGCGGGCGGCGGGGAGCTGTTTTTT. This codes for CASSLLAGGGELFF.

Here the CDR3 reads CASYRDRGRTDTQYF. In DNA form, the CDR3 reads TGTGCCAGTTACCGGGACAGGGGGCGCACAGATACGCAGTATTTT. The V call is TRBV6-5, the J call TRBJ2-3; 12 nucleotides line up with TRBD1. Germline loops: CDR1 MNHEY, CDR2 SVGAGI. V was pared by 9 bases and J by 1 base, with 5 bases of the junction left unmatched. CDR3 length: 15 amino acids.

V usage is TRBV2 and J usage is TRBJ1-1; TRBD1 aligns across 8 bases. V was pared by 9 bases and J by 0 bases, with 3 bases of the junction left unmatched. Germline loops: CDR1 SNHLY, CDR2 FYNNEI. The CDR3 runs 13 residues. In nucleotides, the CDR3 is TGTGCCAGTGGACAGGGCATGAACACTGAAGCTTTCTTT. It translates to CASGQGMNTEAFF. The whole variable domain, filled in from reference TRBV2 and TRBJ1-1, reads EPEVTQTPSHQVTQMGQEVILRCVPISNHLYFYWYRQILGQKVEFLVSFYNNEISEKSEIFDDQFSVERPDGSNFTLKIRSTKLEDSAMYFCASGQGMNTEAFFGQGTRLTVV.

This CDR3 reads CATSRDRPDTHRSYEQYF. CDR3 DNA: TGTGCCACCAGCAGAGATCGCCCTGACACCCACCGCTCCTACGAGCAGTACTTC. The rearrangement links TRBV15 to TRBJ2-7; D unresolved. Trimming took 0 bases from V and 0 from J, leaving 18 bases between them. The germline CDR1 and CDR2 sequences are LNHNV and YYDKDF (reference sequence). The CDR3 runs 18 residues.

The rearrangement uses TRBV5-1 and TRBJ2-1, with 7 bases that match TRBD2. The V gene end was trimmed by 7 bases and the J gene end by 5 bases; junction bases not matched to a gene: 9. CDR1 and CDR2 from the germline V gene are SGHRS and YFSETQ. This CDR3 is built from 14 residues. The CDR3 is CASSPGLQDNEQFF. The CDR3 nucleotides read TGCGCCAGCTCACCGGGACTACAAGACAATGAGCAGTTCTTC.

This chain uses TRBV5-8 with TRBJ2-1, with TRBD2 matching over 8 bases. The V gene end was trimmed by 4 bases and the J gene end by 3 bases; junction bases not matched to a gene: 6. Germline V CDR1 and CDR2: SGHTS, YDEGEE. CDR3 length equals 15 residues. CDR3: CASSHGTRLYNEQFF. The DNA of the CDR3 is TGTGCCAGCAGCCACGGGACTAGGCTCTACAATGAGCAGTTCTTC. Based on the CDR3 plus reference TRBV5-8 and TRBJ2-1, the full variable domain is EAGVTQSPTHLIKTRGQQATLRCSPISGHTSVYWYQQALGLGLQFLLWYDEGEERNRGNFPPRFSGRQFPNYSSELNVNALELEDSALYLCASSHGTRLYNEQFFGPGTRLTVL.

A few counts support this clone. The rearrangement uses TRBV12-3 or TRBV12-4 and TRBJ1-3; D gene ambiguous. This CDR3 region has 13 residues. Trimming shortened V by 6 bases and J by 0 bases, and 6 bases separated the two germline ends. CDR3 region: CASRKSSGNTIYF. Here the CDR3 DNA reads TGTGCCAGCAGGAAGAGCTCTGGAAACACCATATATTTT.

The chain couples TRBV18 to TRBJ2-5; D gene ambiguous. CDR3 length: 14 residues. The germline gives CDR1 KGHSH, CDR2 LQKENI. The V end was cut by 0 bases, the J end by 7 bases, with 12 bases between. The chain's CDR3 is CASSPPPGRGTQYF. In DNA form, the CDR3 reads TGTGCCAGCTCACCACCCCCCGGCCGCGGGACCCAGTACTTC.

This sequence joins TRBV18 and TRBJ2-6; a weak D match, TRBD1 (5 bases). Germline CDR1 and CDR2: KGHSH and LQKENI. The CDR3 is made up of 16 amino acids. V was cut by 2 bases and J by 2 bases, with 10 bases left in between. The CDR3 DNA follows: TGTGCCAGCTCACCAGTCCGGACAACTGGGGCCAACGTCCTGACTTTC. Encoded protein: CASSPVRTTGANVLTF. Full variable domain (missing parts from reference TRBV18 and TRBJ2-6): NAGVMQNPRHLVRRRGQEARLRCSPMKGHSHVYWYRQLPEEGLKFMVYLQKENIIDESGMPKERFSAEFPKEGPSILRIQQVVRGDSAAYFCASSPVRTTGANVLTFGAGSRLTVL.

CDR3 protein: CASSLDPAGNYNEQFF. The CDR3 DNA reads TGTGCCAGCAGCTTAGATCCAGCGGGTAACTACAATGAGCAGTTCTTC. The rearrangement uses TRBV7-6 and TRBJ2-1, with a possible D match to TRBD2 (6 bases). In germline, CDR1 is SGHVS, CDR2 FNYEAQ. V was trimmed by 1 base and J by 3 bases, leaving 13 bases between them. This CDR3 is built from 16 residues.

This clone has a count of ten or more. This chain's CDR3 is CASSPTTGVRNQPQHF. The CDR3 DNA follows: TGTGCCAGCAGTCCCACCACAGGGGTTCGCAATCAGCCCCAGCATTTT. The chain has TRBV28 and TRBJ1-5, with 7 bases matching TRBD1. V dropped 5 bases and J dropped 2; count of bases not matched to a gene: 9. This CDR3 contains 16 residues. Germline lookup yields CDR1 MDHEN and CDR2 SYDVKM.

The chain combines TRBV19 with TRBJ2-7; TRBD2 matches 12 bases. CDR3 size: 16 residues. The V and J ends lost 2 bases and 7 bases, in that order; junction bases with no gene match: 9. Germline V gene lookup returns CDR1 LNHDA and CDR2 SQIVND (reference sequence). CDR3 sequence (DNA): TGTGCCAGTAGTATACCTCTAGCGGGAGGGCCCGGGGAGCAGTACTTC. It codes for CASSIPLAGGPGEQYF. The full variable domain, completed using reference TRBV19 and TRBJ2-7, is DGGITQSPKYLFRKEGQNVTLSCEQNLNHDAMYWYRQDPGQGLRLIYYSQIVNDFQKGDIAEGYSVSREKKESFPLTVTSAQKNPTAFYLCASSIPLAGGPGEQYFGPGTRLTVT.

The genes are TRBV18 and TRBJ1-3, with D uncertain. The CDR3 spans 17 residues. Trimming cost V 4 bases and J 0 bases, with 16 bases left between them. Germline V gene data show CDR1 as KGHSH and CDR2 as LQKENI. CDR3 DNA sequence: TGTGCCAGCTCACTCACATGGCGGGAGGCCTCTGGAAACACCATATATTTT. Translation: CASSLTWREASGNTIYF.

This chain joins TRBV6-5 and TRBJ1-2; 7 positions agree with TRBD1. The CDR3 sequence is 14 residues long. Germline V lookup: CDR1 MNHEY, CDR2 SVGAGI. Unmatched junction bases numbered 8, after V lost 2 bases and J lost 8 bases. The CDR3 DNA is TGTGCCAGCAGTTACGCGAGACAGGGACCCGGCTACACCTTC. This encodes CASSYARQGPGYTF.

V is TRBV4-2 and J is TRBJ2-7; 7 bases map to TRBD2. The V and J ends lost 0 bases and 2 bases, in that order; junction bases with no gene match: 7. There are 16 residues in the CDR3. CDR1 LGHNA and CDR2 YNFKEQ come from the germline V gene. The CDR3 protein is CASSQESGTPTYEQYF. The CDR3 DNA is TGTGCCAGCAGCCAAGAGAGCGGGACCCCTACCTACGAGCAGTACTTC.